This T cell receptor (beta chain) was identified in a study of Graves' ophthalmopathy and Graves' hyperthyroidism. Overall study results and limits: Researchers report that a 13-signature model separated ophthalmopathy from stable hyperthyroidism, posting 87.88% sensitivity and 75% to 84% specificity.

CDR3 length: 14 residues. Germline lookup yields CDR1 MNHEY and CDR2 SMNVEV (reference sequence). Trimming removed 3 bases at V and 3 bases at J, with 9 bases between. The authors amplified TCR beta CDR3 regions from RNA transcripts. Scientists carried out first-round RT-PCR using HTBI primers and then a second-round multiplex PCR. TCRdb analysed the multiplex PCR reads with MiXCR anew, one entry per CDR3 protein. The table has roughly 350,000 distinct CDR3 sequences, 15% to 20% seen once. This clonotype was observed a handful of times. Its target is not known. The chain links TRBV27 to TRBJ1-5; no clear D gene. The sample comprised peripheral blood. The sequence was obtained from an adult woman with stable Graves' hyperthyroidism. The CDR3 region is CASSFAGVNQPQHF. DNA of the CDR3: TGTGCCAGCAGTTTCGCCGGGGTCAATCAGCCCCAGCATTTT.